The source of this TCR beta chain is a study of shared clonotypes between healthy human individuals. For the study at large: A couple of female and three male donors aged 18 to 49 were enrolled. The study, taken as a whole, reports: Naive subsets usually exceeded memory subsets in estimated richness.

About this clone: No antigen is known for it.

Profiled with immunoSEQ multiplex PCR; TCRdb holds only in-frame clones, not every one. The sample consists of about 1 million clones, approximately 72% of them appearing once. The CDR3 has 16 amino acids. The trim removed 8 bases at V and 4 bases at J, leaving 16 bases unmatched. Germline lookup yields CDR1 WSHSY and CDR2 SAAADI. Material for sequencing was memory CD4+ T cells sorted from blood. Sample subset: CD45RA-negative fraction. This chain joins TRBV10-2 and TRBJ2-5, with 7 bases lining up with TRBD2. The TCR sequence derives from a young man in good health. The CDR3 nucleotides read TGCGCCAGCTCGGGCAGAGCCGGACTAGTCGGAGAGACCCAGTACTTC. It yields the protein CASSGRAGLVGETQYF.